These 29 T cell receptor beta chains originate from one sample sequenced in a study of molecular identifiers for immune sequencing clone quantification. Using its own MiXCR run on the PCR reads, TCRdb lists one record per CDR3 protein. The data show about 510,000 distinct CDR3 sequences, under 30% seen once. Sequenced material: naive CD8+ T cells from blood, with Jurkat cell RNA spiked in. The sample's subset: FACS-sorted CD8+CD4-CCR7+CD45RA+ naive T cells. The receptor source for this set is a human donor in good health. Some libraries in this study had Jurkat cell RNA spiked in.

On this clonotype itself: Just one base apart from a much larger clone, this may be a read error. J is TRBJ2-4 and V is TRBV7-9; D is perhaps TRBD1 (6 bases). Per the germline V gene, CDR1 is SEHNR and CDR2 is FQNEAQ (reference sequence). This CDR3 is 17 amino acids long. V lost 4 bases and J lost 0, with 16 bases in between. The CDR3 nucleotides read TGTGCCAGCAGCTCGCGCCCAGGGGAGACAGCCAAAAACATTCAGTACTTC. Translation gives CASSSRPGETAKNIQYF.

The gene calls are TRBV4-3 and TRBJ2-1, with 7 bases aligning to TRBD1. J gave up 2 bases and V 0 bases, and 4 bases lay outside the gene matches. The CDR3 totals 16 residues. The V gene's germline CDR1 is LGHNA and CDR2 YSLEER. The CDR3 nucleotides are TGCGCCAGCAGCCAAGACCAAGGGGGCGCCTACAATGAGCAGTTCTTC. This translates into CASSQDQGGAYNEQFF.

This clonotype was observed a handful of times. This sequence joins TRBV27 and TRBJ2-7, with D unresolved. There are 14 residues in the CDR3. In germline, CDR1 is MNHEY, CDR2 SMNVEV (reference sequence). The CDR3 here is CARPGDTNRAEQYF. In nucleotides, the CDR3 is TGTGCGCGCCCCGGCGACACCAATCGTGCGGAGCAGTACTTC.

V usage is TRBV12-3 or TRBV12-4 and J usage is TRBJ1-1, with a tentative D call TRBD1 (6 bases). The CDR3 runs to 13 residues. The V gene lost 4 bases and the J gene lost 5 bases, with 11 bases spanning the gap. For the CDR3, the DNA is TGTGCCAGCAGTTGGGGGCAGGGGACTGAAGCTTTCTTT. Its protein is CASSWGQGTEAFF.

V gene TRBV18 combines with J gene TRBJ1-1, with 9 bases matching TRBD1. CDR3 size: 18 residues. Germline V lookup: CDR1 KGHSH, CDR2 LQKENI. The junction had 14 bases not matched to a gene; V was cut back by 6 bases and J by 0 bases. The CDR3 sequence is CASSPRPGTGPLNTEAFF. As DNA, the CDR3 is TGTGCCAGCTCGCCTCGGCCCGGGACAGGGCCTTTGAACACTGAAGCTTTCTTT.

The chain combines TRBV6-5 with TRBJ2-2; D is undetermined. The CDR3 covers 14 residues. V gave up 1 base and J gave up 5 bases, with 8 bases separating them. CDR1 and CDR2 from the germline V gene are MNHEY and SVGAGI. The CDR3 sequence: CASSYLAITGELFF. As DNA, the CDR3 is TGTGCCAGCAGTTACTTGGCTATTACCGGGGAGCTGTTTTTT.

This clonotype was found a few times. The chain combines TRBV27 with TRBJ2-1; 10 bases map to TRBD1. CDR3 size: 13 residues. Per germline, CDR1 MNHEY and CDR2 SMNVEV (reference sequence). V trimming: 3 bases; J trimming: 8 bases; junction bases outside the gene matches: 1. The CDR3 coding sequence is TGTGCCAGCAGTTTGGGACAGGGGTATGAGCAGTTCTTC. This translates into CASSLGQGYEQFF.

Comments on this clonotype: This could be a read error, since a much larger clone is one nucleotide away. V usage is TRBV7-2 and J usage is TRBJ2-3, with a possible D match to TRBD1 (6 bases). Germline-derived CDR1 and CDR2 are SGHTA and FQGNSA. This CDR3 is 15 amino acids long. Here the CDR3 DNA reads TGTGCCTGCAGCTTCAGCACAGGGTCCACAGATACGCAGTATTTT. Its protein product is CACSFSTGSTDTQYF.

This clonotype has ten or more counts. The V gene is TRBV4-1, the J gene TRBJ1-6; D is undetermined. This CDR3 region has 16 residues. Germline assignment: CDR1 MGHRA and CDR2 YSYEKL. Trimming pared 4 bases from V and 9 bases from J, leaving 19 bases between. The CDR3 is CASSPNPGVGVSPLHF. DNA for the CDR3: TGCGCCAGCAGCCCAAACCCCGGGGTTGGGGTTTCACCCCTCCACTTT.

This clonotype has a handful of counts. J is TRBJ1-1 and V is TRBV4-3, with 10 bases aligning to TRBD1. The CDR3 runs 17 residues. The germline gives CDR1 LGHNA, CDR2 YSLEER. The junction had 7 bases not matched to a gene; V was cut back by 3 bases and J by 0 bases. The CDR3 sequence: CASSQRTGGIMNTEAFF. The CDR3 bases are TGCGCCAGCAGCCAGAGGACAGGGGGGATCATGAACACTGAAGCTTTCTTT.

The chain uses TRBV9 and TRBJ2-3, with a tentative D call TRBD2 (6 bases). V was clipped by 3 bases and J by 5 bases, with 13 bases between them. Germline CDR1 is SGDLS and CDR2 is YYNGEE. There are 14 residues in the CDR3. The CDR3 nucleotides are TGTGCCAGCAGCGCGTCGGGAGTTAGAGATACGCAGTATTTT. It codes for CASSASGVRDTQYF. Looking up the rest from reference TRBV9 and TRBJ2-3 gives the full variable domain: DSGVTQTPKHLITATGQRVTLRCSPRSGDLSVYWYQQSLDQGLQFLIQYYNGEERAKGNILERFSAQQFPDLHSELNLSSLELGDSALYFCASSASGVRDTQYFGPGTRLTVL.

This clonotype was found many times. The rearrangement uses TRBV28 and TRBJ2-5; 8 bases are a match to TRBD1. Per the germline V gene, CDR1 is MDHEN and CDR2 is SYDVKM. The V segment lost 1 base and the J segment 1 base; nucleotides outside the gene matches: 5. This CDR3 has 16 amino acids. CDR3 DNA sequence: TGTGCCAGCAGTTTATCAGGGGGGACAGGCCAAGAGACCCAGTACTTC. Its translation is CASSLSGGTGQETQYF.

CDR3 DNA sequence: TGCGCCAGCAGCCAATATACAGGGGCGAGCTATGGCTACACCTTC. This sequence encodes CASSQYTGASYGYTF. The V gene is TRBV4-3, the J gene TRBJ1-2, with 7 bases lining up with TRBD1. The CDR3 has 15 residues. CDR1 is LGHNA, CDR2 YSLEER, per germline. V lost 2 bases and J lost 4; bases outside the gene matches: 7.

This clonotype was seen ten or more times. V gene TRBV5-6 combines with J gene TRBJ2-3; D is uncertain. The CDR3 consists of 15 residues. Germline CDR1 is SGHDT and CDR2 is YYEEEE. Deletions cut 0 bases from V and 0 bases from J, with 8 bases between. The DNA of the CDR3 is TGTGCCAGCAGCTTGGGTCCAGAAAGCACAGATACGCAGTATTTT. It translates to CASSLGPESTDTQYF.

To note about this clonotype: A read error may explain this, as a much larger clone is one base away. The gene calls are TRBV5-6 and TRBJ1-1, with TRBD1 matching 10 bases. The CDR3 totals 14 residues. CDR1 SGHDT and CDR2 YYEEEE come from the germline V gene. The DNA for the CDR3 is TGTACCAGCAGCTTCGGGACAGGGGTTCTTGAAGCTTTCTTT. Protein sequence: CTSSFGTGVLEAFF.

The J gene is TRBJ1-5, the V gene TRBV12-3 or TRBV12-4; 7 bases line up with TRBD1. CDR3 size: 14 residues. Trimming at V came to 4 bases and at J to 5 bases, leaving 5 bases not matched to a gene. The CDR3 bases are TGTGCCAGCAGTTCACAGGGGTCTCATCAGCCCCAGCATTTT. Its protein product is CASSSQGSHQPQHF.

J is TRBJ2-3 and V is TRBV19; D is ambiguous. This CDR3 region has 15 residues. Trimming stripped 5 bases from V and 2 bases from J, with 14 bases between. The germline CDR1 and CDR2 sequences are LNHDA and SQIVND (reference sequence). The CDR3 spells CASSQVGAFTDTQYF. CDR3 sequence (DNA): TGTGCCAGTAGTCAGGTTGGAGCCTTCACAGATACGCAGTATTTT.

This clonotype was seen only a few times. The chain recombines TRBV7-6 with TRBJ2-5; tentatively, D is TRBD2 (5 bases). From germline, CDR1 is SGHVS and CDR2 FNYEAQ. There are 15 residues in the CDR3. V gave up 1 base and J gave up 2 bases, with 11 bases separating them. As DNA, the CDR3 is TGTGCCAGCAGCTTAGTTCTTAGCGCGCAAGAGACCCAGTACTTC. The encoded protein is CASSLVLSAQETQYF.

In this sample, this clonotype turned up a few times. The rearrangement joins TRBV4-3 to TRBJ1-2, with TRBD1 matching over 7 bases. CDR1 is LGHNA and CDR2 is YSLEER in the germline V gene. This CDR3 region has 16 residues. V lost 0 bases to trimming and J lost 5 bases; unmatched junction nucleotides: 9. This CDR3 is CASSQDGRGTAYGYTF. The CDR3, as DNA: TGCGCCAGCAGCCAAGATGGTCGCGGGACAGCTTATGGCTACACCTTC.

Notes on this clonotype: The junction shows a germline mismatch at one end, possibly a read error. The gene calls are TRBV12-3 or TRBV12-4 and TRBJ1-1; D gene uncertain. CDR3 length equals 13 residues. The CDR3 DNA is TGTGCCAGCGGTTTATCAGGGAACACTGAAGCTTTCTTT. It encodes CASGLSGNTEAFF.

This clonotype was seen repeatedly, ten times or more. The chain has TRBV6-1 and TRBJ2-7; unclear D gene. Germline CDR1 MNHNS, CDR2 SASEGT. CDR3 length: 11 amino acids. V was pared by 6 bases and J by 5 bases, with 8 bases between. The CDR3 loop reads CASRFGDEQYF. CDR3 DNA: TGTGCCAGCAGATTCGGAGACGAGCAGTACTTC.

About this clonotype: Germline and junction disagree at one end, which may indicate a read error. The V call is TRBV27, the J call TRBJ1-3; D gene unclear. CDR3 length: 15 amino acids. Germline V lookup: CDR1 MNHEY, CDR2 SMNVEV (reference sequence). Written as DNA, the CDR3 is TGTGCCGGCAGTGCTGACGGTAGCTCTGGAAACACCATATATTTT. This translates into CAGSADGSSGNTIYF.

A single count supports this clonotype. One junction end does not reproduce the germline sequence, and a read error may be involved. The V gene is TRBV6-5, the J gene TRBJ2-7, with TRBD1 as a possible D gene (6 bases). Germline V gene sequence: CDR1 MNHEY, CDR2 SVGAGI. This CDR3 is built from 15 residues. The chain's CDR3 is CASSYGWTVSYEQCF. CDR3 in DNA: TGTGCCAGCAGTTACGGGTGGACAGTCTCCTACGAGCAGTGCTTC.

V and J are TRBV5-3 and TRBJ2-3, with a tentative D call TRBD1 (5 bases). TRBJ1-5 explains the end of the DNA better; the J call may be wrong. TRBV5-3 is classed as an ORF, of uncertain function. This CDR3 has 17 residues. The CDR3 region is CASSGGLAGGNTDTQHF. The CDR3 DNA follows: TGTGCCAGCAGCGGAGGACTAGCGGGGGGAAACACAGATACGCAGCATTTT.

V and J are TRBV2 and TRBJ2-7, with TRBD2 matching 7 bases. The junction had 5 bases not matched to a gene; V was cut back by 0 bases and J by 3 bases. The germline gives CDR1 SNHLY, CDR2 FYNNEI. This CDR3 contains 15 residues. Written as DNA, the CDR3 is TGTGCCAGCAGTGAAGCGCTGCGGGGGTTCTACGAGCAGTACTTC. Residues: CASSEALRGFYEQYF. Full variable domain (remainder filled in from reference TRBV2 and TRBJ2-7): EPEVTQTPSHQVTQMGQEVILRCVPISNHLYFYWYRQILGQKVEFLVSFYNNEISEKSEIFDDQFSVERPDGSNFTLKIRSTKLEDSAMYFCASSEALRGFYEQYFGPGTRLTVT.

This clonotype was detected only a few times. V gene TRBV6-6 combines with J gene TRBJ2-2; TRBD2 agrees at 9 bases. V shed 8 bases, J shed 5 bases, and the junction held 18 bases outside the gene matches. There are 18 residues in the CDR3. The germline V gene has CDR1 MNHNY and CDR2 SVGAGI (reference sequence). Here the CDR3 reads CASPPSPIAGVGTGELFF. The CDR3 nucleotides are TGTGCCAGCCCACCATCCCCTATAGCGGGAGTGGGGACCGGGGAGCTGTTTTTT.

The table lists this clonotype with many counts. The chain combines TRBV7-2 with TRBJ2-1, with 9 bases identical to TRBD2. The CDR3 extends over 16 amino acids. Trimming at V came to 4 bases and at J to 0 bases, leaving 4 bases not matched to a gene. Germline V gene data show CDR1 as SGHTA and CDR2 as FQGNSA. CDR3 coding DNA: TGTGCCAGCAGCTCAGGAGCGGGAGGCTCCTACAATGAGCAGTTCTTC. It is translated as CASSSGAGGSYNEQFF.

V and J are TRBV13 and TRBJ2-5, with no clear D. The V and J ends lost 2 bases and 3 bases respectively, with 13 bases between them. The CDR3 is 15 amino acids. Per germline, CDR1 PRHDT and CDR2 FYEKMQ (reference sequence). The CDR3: CASSLWSVGKETQYF. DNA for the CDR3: TGTGCCAGCAGCTTATGGTCGGTAGGGAAAGAGACCCAGTACTTC.

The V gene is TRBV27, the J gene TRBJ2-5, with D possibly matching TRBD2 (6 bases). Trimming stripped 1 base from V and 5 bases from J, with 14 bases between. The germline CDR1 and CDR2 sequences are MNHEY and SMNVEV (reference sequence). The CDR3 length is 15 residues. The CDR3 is CASSLLNRGWETQYF. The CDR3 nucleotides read TGTGCCAGCAGTTTATTGAACCGGGGGTGGGAGACCCAGTACTTC.